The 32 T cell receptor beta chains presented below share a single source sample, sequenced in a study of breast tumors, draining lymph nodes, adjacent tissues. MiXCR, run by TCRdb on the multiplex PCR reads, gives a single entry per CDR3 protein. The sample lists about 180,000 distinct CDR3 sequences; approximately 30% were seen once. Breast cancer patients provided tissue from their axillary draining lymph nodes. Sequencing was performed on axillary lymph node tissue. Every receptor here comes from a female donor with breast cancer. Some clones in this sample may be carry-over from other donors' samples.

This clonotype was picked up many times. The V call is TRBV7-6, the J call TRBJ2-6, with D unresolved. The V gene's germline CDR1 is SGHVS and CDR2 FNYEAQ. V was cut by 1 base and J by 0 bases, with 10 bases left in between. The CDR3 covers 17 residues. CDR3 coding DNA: TGTGCCAGCAGCTTAGGACGGTTGAACTCTGGGGCCAACGTCCTGACTTTC. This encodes CASSLGRLNSGANVLTF. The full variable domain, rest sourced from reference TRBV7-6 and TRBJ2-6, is GAGVSQSPRYKVTKRGQDVALRCDPISGHVSLYWYRQALGQGPEFLTYFNYEAQQDKSGLPNDRFSAERPEGSISTLTIQRTEQRDSAMYRCASSLGRLNSGANVLTFGAGSRLTVL.

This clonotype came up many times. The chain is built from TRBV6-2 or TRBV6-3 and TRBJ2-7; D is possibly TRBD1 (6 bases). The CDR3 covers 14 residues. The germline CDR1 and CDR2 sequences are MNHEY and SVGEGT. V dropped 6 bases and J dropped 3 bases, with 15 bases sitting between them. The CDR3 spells CASSPRKQGYEQYF. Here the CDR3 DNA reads TGTGCCAGCAGCCCCCGCAAACAGGGCTACGAGCAGTACTTC.

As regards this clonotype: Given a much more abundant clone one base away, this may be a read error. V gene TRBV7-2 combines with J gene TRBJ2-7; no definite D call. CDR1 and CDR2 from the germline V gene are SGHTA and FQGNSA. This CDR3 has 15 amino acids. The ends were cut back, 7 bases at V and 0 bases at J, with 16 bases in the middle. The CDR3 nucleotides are TGTGCCAGCAACCCCCGTACGGCAGGCTCCTACGAGCAGTACTTC. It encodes CASNPRTAGSYEQYF.

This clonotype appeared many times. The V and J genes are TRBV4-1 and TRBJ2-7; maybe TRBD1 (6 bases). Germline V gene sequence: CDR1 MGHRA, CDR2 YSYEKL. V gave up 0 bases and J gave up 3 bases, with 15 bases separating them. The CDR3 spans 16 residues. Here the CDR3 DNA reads TGCGCCAGCAGCCAAGATATGGGGGCGATAGGCTACGAGCAGTACTTC. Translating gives CASSQDMGAIGYEQYF.

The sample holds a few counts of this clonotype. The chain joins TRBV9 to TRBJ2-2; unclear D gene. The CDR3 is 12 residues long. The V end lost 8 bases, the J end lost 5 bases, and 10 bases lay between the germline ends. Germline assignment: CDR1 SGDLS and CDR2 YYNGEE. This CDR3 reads CARNSGTGELFF. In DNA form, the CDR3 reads TGTGCCAGAAACTCGGGTACCGGGGAGCTGTTTTTT. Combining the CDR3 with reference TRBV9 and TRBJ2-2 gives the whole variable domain DSGVTQTPKHLITATGQRVTLRCSPRSGDLSVYWYQQSLDQGLQFLIQYYNGEERAKGNILERFSAQQFPDLHSELNLSSLELGDSALYFCARNSGTGELFFGEGSRLTVL.

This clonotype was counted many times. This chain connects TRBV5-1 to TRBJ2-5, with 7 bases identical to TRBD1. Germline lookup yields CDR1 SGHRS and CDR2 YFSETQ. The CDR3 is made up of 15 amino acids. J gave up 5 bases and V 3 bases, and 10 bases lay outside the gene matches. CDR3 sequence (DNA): TGCGCCAGCAGCTCAACACCTGACAGGGTCGAGACCCAGTACTTC. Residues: CASSSTPDRVETQYF.

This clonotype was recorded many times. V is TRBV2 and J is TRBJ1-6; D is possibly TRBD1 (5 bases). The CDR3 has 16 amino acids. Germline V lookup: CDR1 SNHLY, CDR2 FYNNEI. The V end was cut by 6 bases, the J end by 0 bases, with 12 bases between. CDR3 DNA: TGTGCCAGCAGGGGACGGTCGAGCTCCTATAATTCACCCCTCCACTTT. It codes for CASRGRSSSYNSPLHF.

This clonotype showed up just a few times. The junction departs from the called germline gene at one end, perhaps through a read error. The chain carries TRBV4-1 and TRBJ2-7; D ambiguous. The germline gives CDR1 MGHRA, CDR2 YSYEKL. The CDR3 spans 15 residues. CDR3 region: CASSQEARTNYERYF. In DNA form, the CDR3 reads TGCGCCAGCAGCCAAGAAGCACGAACCAACTACGAGCGGTACTTC.

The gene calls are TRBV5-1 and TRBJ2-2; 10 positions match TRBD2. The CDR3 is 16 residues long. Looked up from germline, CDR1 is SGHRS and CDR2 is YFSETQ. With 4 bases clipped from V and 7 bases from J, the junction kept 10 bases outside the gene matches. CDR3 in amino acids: CASSAGAGGDLGELFF. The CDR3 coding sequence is TGCGCCAGCAGCGCCGGAGCGGGGGGGGACCTCGGGGAGCTGTTTTTT.

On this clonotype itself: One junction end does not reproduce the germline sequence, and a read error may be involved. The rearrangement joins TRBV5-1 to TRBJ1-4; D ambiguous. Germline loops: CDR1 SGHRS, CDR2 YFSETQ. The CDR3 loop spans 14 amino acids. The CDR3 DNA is TGTGCCAGCAGCTTGGTTGGGGTAAATGAAAAACTGTTTTTT. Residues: CASSLVGVNEKLFF.

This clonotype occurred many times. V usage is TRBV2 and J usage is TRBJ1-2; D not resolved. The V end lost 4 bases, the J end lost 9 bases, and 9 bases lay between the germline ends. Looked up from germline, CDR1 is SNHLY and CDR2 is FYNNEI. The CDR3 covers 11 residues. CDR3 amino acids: CASSASGRYTF. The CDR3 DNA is TGTGCCAGCAGTGCATCAGGACGCTACACCTTC.

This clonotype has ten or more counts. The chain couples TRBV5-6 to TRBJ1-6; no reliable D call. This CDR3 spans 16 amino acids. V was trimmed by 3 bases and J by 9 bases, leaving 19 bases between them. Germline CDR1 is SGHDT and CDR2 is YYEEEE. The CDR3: CASSYIDAQMSSPLHF. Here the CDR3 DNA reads TGTGCCAGCAGCTATATAGACGCCCAGATGAGTTCACCCCTCCACTTT.

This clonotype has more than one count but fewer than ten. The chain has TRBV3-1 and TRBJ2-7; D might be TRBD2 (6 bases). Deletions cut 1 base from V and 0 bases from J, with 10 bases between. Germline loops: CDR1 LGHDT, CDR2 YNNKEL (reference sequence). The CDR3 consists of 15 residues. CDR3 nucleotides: TGTGCCAGCAGCCAAGCACCGGGGGTCTCCTACGAGCAGTACTTC. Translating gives CASSQAPGVSYEQYF.

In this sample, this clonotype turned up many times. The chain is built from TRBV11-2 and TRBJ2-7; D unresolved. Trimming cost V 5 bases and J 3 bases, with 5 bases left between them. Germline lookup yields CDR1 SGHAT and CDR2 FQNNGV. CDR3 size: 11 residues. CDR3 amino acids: CASSPYYEQYF. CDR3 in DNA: TGTGCCAGCAGCCCCTACTACGAGCAGTACTTC.

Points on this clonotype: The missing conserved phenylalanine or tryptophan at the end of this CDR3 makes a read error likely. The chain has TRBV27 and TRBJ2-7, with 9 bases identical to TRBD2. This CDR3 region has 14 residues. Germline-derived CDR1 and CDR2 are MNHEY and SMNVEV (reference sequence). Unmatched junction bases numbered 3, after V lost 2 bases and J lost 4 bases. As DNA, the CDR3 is TGTGCCAGCAGTTTAAGCGGGGGGTTGTACGAGCAGTACCTC. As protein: CASSLSGGLYEQYL.

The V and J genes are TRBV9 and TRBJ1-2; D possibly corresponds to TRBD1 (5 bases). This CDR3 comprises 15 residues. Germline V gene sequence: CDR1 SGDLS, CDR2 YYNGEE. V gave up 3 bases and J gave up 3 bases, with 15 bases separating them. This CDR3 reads CASSESTGEDYGYTF. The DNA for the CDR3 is TGTGCCAGCAGCGAGTCCACGGGGGAGGACTATGGCTACACCTTC.

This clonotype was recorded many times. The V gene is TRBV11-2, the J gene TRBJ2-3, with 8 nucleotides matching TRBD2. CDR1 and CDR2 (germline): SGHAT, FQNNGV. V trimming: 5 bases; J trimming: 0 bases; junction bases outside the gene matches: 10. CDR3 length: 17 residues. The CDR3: CASSRRGEPLSTDTQYF. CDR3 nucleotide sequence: TGTGCCAGCAGCCGGCGGGGGGAACCTCTAAGCACAGATACGCAGTATTTT.

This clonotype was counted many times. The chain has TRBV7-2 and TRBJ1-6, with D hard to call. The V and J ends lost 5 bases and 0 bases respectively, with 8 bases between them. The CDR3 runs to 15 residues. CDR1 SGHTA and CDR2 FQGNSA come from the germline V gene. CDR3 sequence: CASSQQSSYNSPLHF. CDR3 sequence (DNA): TGTGCCAGCAGCCAGCAGAGCTCCTATAATTCACCCCTCCACTTT. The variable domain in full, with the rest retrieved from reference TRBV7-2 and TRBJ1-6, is GAGVSQSPSNKVTEKGKDVELRCDPISGHTALYWYRQSLGQGLEFLIYFQGNSAPDKSGLPSDRFSAERTGGSVSTLTIQRTQQEDSAVYLCASSQQSSYNSPLHFGNGTRLTVT.

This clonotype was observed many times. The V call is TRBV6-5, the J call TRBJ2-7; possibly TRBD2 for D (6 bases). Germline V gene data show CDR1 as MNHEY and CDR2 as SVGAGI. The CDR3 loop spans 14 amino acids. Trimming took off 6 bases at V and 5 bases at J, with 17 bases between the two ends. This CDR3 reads CASRGTGPGDEQYF. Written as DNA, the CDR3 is TGTGCCAGCAGGGGGACTGGGCCGGGGGACGAGCAGTACTTC.

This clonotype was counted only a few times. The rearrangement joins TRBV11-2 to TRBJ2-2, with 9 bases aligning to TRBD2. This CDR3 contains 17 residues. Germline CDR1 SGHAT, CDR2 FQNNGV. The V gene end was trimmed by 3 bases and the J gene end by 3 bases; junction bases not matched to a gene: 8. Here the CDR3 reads CASSFERGARYTGELFF. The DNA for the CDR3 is TGTGCCAGCAGCTTTGAGCGGGGGGCCCGCTACACCGGGGAGCTGTTTTTT. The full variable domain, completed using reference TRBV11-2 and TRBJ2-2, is EAGVAQSPRYKIIEKRQSVAFWCNPISGHATLYWYQQILGQGPKLLIQFQNNGVVDDSQLPKDRFSAERLKGVDSTLKIQPAKLEDSAVYLCASSFERGARYTGELFFGEGSRLTVL.

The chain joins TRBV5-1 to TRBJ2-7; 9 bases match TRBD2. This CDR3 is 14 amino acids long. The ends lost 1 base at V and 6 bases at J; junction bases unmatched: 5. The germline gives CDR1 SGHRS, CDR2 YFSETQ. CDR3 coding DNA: TGCGCCAGCAGCTTGCCTAGCGGGATTCTCGAGCAGTACTTC. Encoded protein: CASSLPSGILEQYF.

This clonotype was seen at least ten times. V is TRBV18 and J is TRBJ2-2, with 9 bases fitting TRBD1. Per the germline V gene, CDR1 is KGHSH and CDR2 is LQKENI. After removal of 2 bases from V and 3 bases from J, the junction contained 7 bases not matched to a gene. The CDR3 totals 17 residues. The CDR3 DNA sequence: TGTGCCAGCTCACCATCTGCCGGGACAGGGTACACCGGGGAGCTGTTTTTT. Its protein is CASSPSAGTGYTGELFF. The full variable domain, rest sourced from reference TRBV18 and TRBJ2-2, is NAGVMQNPRHLVRRRGQEARLRCSPMKGHSHVYWYRQLPEEGLKFMVYLQKENIIDESGMPKERFSAEFPKEGPSILRIQQVVRGDSAAYFCASSPSAGTGYTGELFFGEGSRLTVL.

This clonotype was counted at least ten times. The CDR3 reads CASSTSGTGREKLFF. CDR3 coding DNA: TGTGCCAGCAGCACCTCCGGGACAGGACGCGAAAAACTGTTTTTT. This sequence joins TRBV7-2 and TRBJ1-4, with 8 bases fitting TRBD1. This CDR3 contains 15 residues. The germline gives CDR1 SGHTA, CDR2 FQGNSA. Unmatched junction bases numbered 10, after V lost 5 bases and J lost 8 bases.

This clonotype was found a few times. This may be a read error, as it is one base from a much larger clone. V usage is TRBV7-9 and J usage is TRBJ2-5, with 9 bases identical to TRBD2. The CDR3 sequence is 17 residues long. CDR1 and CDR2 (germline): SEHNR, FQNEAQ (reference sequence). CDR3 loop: CASSLANQRGVQEPQYF. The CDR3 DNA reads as TGTGCCAGCAGCTTAGCGAATCAGCGGGGGGTCCAAGAGCCCCAGTACTTC.

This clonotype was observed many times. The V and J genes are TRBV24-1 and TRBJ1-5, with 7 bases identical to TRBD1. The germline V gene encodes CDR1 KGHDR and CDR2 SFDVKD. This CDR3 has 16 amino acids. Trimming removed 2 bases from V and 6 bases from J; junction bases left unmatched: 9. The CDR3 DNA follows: TGTGCCACCAGTGATTCTGCAGGGGGGCGCACTCAGCCCCAGCATTTT. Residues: CATSDSAGGRTQPQHF.

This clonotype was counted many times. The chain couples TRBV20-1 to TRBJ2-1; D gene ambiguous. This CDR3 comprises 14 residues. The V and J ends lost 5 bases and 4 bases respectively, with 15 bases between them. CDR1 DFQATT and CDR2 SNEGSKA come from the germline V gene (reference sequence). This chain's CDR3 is CSAPAPGRYNEQFF. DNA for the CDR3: TGCAGTGCTCCTGCCCCAGGTCGGTACAATGAGCAGTTCTTC.

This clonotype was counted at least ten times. The CDR3 nucleotides read TGTGCTAGTGGTAGAACCCGTGGACTAGAGGGTAATGAGCAGTTCTTC. Encoded protein: CASGRTRGLEGNEQFF. The gene calls are TRBV12-5 and TRBJ2-1, with 7 bases matching TRBD2. Germline V gene lookup returns CDR1 LGHNT and CDR2 FRNRAP. V trimming: 5 bases; J trimming: 7 bases; junction bases outside the gene matches: 14. The CDR3 sequence is 16 residues long.

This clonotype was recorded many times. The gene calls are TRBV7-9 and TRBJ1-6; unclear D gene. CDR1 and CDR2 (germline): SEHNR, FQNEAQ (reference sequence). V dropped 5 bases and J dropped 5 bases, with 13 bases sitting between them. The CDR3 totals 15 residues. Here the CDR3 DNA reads TGTGCCAGCAGCCACGCCTCCATTAATAATTCACCCCTCCACTTT. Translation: CASSHASINNSPLHF.

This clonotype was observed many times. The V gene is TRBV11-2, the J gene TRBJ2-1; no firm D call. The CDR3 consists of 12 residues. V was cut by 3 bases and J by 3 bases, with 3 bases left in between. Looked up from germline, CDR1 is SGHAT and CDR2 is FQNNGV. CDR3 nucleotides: TGTGCCAGCAGCTTTGACTACAATGAGCAGTTCTTC. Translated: CASSFDYNEQFF.

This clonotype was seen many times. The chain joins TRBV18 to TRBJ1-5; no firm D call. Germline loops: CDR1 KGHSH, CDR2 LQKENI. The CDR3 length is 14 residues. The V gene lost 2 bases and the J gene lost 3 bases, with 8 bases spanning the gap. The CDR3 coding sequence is TGTGCCAGCTCACCAGTGAGTACCAATCAGCCCCAGCATTTT. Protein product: CASSPVSTNQPQHF. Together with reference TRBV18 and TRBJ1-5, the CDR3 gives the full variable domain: NAGVMQNPRHLVRRRGQEARLRCSPMKGHSHVYWYRQLPEEGLKFMVYLQKENIIDESGMPKERFSAEFPKEGPSILRIQQVVRGDSAAYFCASSPVSTNQPQHFGDGTRLSIL.

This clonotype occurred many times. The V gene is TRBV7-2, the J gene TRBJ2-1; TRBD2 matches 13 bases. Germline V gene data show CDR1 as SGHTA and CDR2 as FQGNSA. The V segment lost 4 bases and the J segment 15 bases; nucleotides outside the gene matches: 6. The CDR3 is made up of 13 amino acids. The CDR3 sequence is CASSYGLAGVGFF. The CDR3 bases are TGTGCCAGCAGCTATGGACTAGCGGGGGTAGGGTTCTTC.

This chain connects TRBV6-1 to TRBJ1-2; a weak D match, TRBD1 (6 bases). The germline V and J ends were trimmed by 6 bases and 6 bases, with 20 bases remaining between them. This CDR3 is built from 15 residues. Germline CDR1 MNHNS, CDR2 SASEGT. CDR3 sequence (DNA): TGTGCCAGCAGCGAGCCGGGCAGGGGAAGGGATGGCTACACCTTC. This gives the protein CASSEPGRGRDGYTF.